This record concerns one T cell receptor beta chain sequence. Its specificity is not known. The data belong to a study of shared clonotypes between healthy human individuals. Study-level findings and limits: Sequencing depth was expected to affect clonotype sharing among donors. Relative to clonotypes present in all four donors, those not shared had lower generation probabilities. It was observed that approximately 5% of naive CD4 clonotypes were shared across a few donors.

Genomic DNA (from each subset) was split evenly across several immunoSEQ plates. Assay: immunoSEQ multiplex PCR; the TCRdb copy retains only in-frame clones and omits some. Among about 1.4 million clones listed, roughly 96% were seen once. Per germline, CDR1 ENHRY and CDR2 SYGVKD. The V and J ends lost 3 bases and 0 bases respectively, with 15 bases between them. The CDR3 covers 17 residues. The source of this sequence is a man aged 25 to 45 in good health. Source material: naive CD4+ T cells sorted from blood. Subset here: CD45RA+ positively selected. The chain couples TRBV10-3 to TRBJ1-5, with TRBD1 as a possible D gene (5 bases). DNA of the CDR3: TGTGCCATCAGTGAAAGGGACGTTGTTTATAGCAATCAGCCCCAGCATTTT. Its protein product is CAISERDVVYSNQPQHF.